This TCR beta chain derives from a study of cytomegalovirus exposure and HLA in healthy donors. This clone occurred a few times. The CDR3 extends over 14 amino acids. Trimming took 6 bases from V and 10 from J, leaving 16 bases between them. Germline lookup yields CDR1 MDHEN and CDR2 SYDVKM. Primers for the PCR totalled 60 Vbeta and 13 Jbeta. Measured with immunoSEQ multiplex PCR; TCRdb has only the in-frame clones, and not every one. The sample holds about 65,000 clones, 70% to 80% seen once. Sequences were obtained from PBMCs. The chain carries TRBV28 and TRBJ1-6; possible D gene TRBD1, 5 bases. The TCR originated in a girl between 5 and 17 years old in good health and CMV-seropositive. DNA for the CDR3: TGTGCCAGCAGGAAGACAGCTGTAAACTCACCCCTCCACTTT. It translates to CASRKTAVNSPLHF.